The 7 T cell receptor beta chains reported below all come from one sample, sequenced in a study of neoadjuvant nivolumab and ipilimumab in lung cancer (dated by TCRdb to about 2020). The library was obtained by the immunoSEQ multiplex PCR assay. TCRdb's version of the immuneACCESS table is confined to in-frame rearrangements and falls short of the full clone set. An unresolved V gene accounts for under half of the shortfall where checked; the remainder is of unknown origin. Here the sample has some 43,000 clones; around nine tenths occur a single time. Around 3.8% of the sample comes from the top ten. Explained via the paper, the time point label denotes: pretherapy, before neoadjuvant immune checkpoint inhibitors. Sequences were derived from blood, sampled before neoadjuvant nivolumab, alone or with ipilimumab. The receptors come from an adult with non-small cell lung cancer. Some clones in this sample may be carry-over from other donors' samples.

This clone was detected once. The chain has TRBV29-1 and TRBJ1-5, with a tentative D call TRBD1 (5 bases). V was pared by 6 bases and J by 1 base, with 10 bases between. CDR1 and CDR2 from the germline V gene are SQVTM and ANQGSEA. This CDR3 contains 13 residues. CDR3 region: CSVMTDSNQPQHF. The CDR3 region has the DNA TGCAGCGTGATGACAGACAGCAATCAGCCCCAGCATTTT.

V gene TRBV30 combines with J gene TRBJ1-2; tentative D call: TRBD1 (5 bases). The CDR3 is 13 residues long. V shed 4 bases and J shed 6 bases, with 15 bases lying between them. Germline values: CDR1 GTSNPN, CDR2 SVGIG (reference sequence). The CDR3 spells CAWKPGTANGYTF. Here the CDR3 DNA reads TGTGCCTGGAAGCCCGGGACGGCCAATGGCTACACCTTC. Together with reference TRBV30 and TRBJ1-2, the CDR3 gives the full variable domain: SQTIHQWPATLVQPVGSPLSLECTVEGTSNPNLYWYRQAAGRGLQLLFYSVGIGQISSEVPQNLSASRPQDRQFILSSKKLLLSDSGFYLCAWKPGTANGYTFGSGTRLTVV.

The DNA for the CDR3 is TGTGCCAGCAGTGGCCGTCCGGGTGTATCATGGGACACTGAAGCTTTCTTT. Translation gives CASSGRPGVSWDTEAFF. The chain uses TRBV25-1 and TRBJ1-1; D is uncertain. V gave up 4 bases and J gave up 3 bases, with 21 bases separating them. This CDR3 is 17 amino acids long. Germline values: CDR1 MGHDK, CDR2 SYGVNS.

The V gene is TRBV29-1, the J gene TRBJ1-1; a weak D match, TRBD1 (6 bases). This CDR3 comprises 14 residues. Germline CDR1 and CDR2: SQVTM and ANQGSEA. Trimming removed 5 bases from V and 6 bases from J, with 19 bases in between. The CDR3 sequence: CSVHVGGPNSEAFF. DNA of the CDR3: TGCAGCGTTCACGTGGGGGGGCCCAACTCTGAAGCTTTCTTT.

This clone has more than one count but fewer than ten. The CDR3 is CASSIRTGPYEQYF. CDR3 nucleotide sequence: TGTGCCAGCAGCATTCGGACGGGACCCTACGAGCAGTACTTC. This chain links TRBV7-2 with TRBJ2-7, with D possibly being TRBD1 or TRBD2 (5 bases each). Germline CDR1 reads SGHTA; CDR2 reads FQGNSA. Trimming stripped 5 bases from V and 2 bases from J, with 13 bases between. CDR3 length equals 14 residues. The complete variable domain, with remaining parts taken from reference TRBV7-2 and TRBJ2-7, reads GAGVSQSPSNKVTEKGKDVELRCDPISGHTALYWYRQSLGQGLEFLIYFQGNSAPDKSGLPSDRFSAERTGGSVSTLTIQRTQQEDSAVYLCASSIRTGPYEQYFGPGTRLTVT.

The CDR3 here is CASSMGLRGSQNQPQHF. The CDR3 DNA sequence: TGTGCCAGTAGTATGGGCCTCCGGGGGTCCCAAAATCAGCCCCAGCATTTT. The chain joins TRBV19 to TRBJ1-5, with D perhaps matching TRBD1 (5 bases). V was clipped by 3 bases and J by 4 bases, with 19 bases between them. In germline, CDR1 is LNHDA, CDR2 SQIVND (reference sequence). The CDR3 consists of 17 residues. Variable domain in full (rest from reference TRBV19 and TRBJ1-5): DGGITQSPKYLFRKEGQNVTLSCEQNLNHDAMYWYRQDPGQGLRLIYYSQIVNDFQKGDIAEGYSVSREKKESFPLTVTSAQKNPTAFYLCASSMGLRGSQNQPQHFGDGTRLSIL.

The chain recombines TRBV29-1 with TRBJ2-1; 9 bases line up with TRBD2. From germline, CDR1 is SQVTM and CDR2 ANQGSEA. V lost 4 bases to trimming and J lost 3 bases; unmatched junction nucleotides: 1. The CDR3 sequence is 13 residues long. The CDR3 DNA follows: TGCAGCGTTGGGACTAGCGACTACAATGAGCAGTTCTTC. Translating it yields CSVGTSDYNEQFF.